Here is one T cell receptor beta chain with its context. The target antigen is unknown. The data originate from a study of identifying expanded T cells in peripheral blood. Findings of the study overall: Over around two and four weeks, about 16 and 20 clones changed, versus around 1.1 between replicates. Clone count variance between roughly two-week samples rose with total template count.

CDR1 SGHTA and CDR2 FQGNSA come from the germline V gene. The CDR3 sequence is 19 residues long. V dropped 4 bases and J dropped 0; count of bases not matched to a gene: 15. Sequenced by immunoSEQ multiplex PCR; TCRdb stores in-frame clones only, minus some. Of roughly 100,000 clones listed, approximately 90% are singletons. Sequenced input: blood. This sequence joins TRBV7-2 and TRBJ2-3; 8 nucleotides match TRBD2. This TCR was recovered from a person aged 18 to 70 in good health. CDR3 in amino acids: CASSSRRAGGGPSTDTQYF. DNA for the CDR3: TGTGCCAGCAGCTCACGGCGGGCGGGGGGCGGACCTAGCACAGATACGCAGTATTTT.